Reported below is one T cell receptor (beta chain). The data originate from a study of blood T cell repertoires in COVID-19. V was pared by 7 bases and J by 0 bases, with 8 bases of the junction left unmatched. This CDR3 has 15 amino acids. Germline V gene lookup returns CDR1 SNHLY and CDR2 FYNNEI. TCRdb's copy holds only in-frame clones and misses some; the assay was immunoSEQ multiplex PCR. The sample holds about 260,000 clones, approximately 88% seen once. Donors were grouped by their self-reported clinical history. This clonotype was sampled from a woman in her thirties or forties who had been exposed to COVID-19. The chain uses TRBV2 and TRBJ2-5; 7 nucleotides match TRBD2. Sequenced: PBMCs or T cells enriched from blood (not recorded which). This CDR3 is CASMGGRQYQETQYF. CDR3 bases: TGTGCCAGCATGGGAGGGAGACAATACCAAGAGACCCAGTACTTC.